A single sample is the source of the 8 T cell receptor beta chains below, sequenced in a study of cytomegalovirus exposure and HLA in healthy donors. The PCR ran on 60 Vbeta and 13 Jbeta primers. Sequencing used immunoSEQ multiplex PCR; TCRdb keeps in-frame clones, though not all of them. The sample consists of more than 150,000 clones, approximately 80% of them appearing once. The sample comprised PBMCs. The receptor set was obtained from a girl aged 2 to 10 in good health and CMV-seropositive.

The genes are TRBV5-1 and TRBJ2-3, with 14 bases aligning to TRBD2. J gave up 2 bases and V 7 bases, and 9 bases lay outside the gene matches. This CDR3 is 17 amino acids long. CDR1 is SGHRS and CDR2 is YFSETQ in the germline V gene. The CDR3 coding sequence is TGCGCCAGCGCGACCGGGACTAGCGGGAGTTTCACAGATACGCAGTATTTT. It encodes CASATGTSGSFTDTQYF. The whole variable domain, filled in from reference TRBV5-1 and TRBJ2-3, reads KAGVTQTPRYLIKTRGQQVTLSCSPISGHRSVSWYQQTPGQGLQFLFEYFSETQRNKGNFPGRFSGRQFSNSRSEMNVSTLELGDSALYLCASATGTSGSFTDTQYFGPGTRLTVL.

V gene TRBV6-5 combines with J gene TRBJ2-5, with TRBD2 matching 11 bases. This CDR3 is 15 amino acids long. From germline, CDR1 is MNHEY and CDR2 SVGAGI. V was pared by 9 bases and J by 5 bases, with 11 bases of the junction left unmatched. DNA for the CDR3: TGTGCCAGTACATATAGCGGGGGGGCCGGGGAGACCCAGTACTTC. As protein: CASTYSGGAGETQYF.

The rearrangement uses TRBV6-6 and TRBJ2-7, with D perhaps TRBD2 (5 bases). The germline V and J ends were trimmed by 2 bases and 6 bases, with 14 bases remaining between them. CDR3 length: 14 residues. In germline, CDR1 is MNHNY, CDR2 SVGAGI (reference sequence). CDR3 region: CASSYTSSRSEQYF. Here the CDR3 DNA reads TGTGCCAGCAGTTACACCTCTAGCAGGAGCGAGCAGTACTTC.

This chain joins TRBV5-1 and TRBJ2-3; 9 nucleotides agree with TRBD1. The CDR3 has 15 residues. Germline V gives CDR1 SGHRS, CDR2 YFSETQ. The trim removed 4 bases at V and 3 bases at J, leaving 6 bases unmatched. The CDR3 sequence: CASSPGQGQTDTQYF. The CDR3 region has the DNA TGCGCCAGCAGCCCCGGACAGGGGCAGACAGATACGCAGTATTTT. The full variable domain, with the rest looked up from reference TRBV5-1 and TRBJ2-3, is KAGVTQTPRYLIKTRGQQVTLSCSPISGHRSVSWYQQTPGQGLQFLFEYFSETQRNKGNFPGRFSGRQFSNSRSEMNVSTLELGDSALYLCASSPGQGQTDTQYFGPGTRLTVL.

The chain has TRBV9 and TRBJ2-1, with TRBD2 matching 9 bases. The J segment lost 6 bases and the V segment lost 0 bases, leaving 4 bases of the junction unmatched. The CDR3 covers 15 residues. CDR1 is SGDLS and CDR2 is YYNGEE in the germline V gene. This chain's CDR3 is CASSVGGGGGNEQFF. For the CDR3, the DNA is TGTGCCAGCAGCGTAGGCGGCGGGGGGGGCAATGAGCAGTTCTTC.

This chain joins TRBV19 and TRBJ2-1; TRBD2 aligns across 7 bases. The CDR3 is 14 amino acids. CDR1 is LNHDA, CDR2 SQIVND, per germline (reference sequence). The V gene end was trimmed by 3 bases and the J gene end by 3 bases; junction bases not matched to a gene: 2. CDR3 region: CASSMTSIYNEQFF. The CDR3 coding sequence is TGTGCCAGTAGTATGACTAGCATCTACAATGAGCAGTTCTTC.

This clone appeared a single time. V usage is TRBV5-1 and J usage is TRBJ1-4, with 10 bases matching TRBD1. Per the germline V gene, CDR1 is SGHRS and CDR2 is YFSETQ. This CDR3 spans 15 amino acids. V was clipped by 3 bases and J by 7 bases; unmatched bases: 6. CDR3 in amino acids: CASSWTGGSSEKLFF. The CDR3, as DNA: TGCGCCAGCAGCTGGACAGGGGGGTCGAGTGAAAAACTGTTTTTT.

The rearrangement uses TRBV5-1 and TRBJ2-2, with TRBD2 identical over 7 bases. V lost 5 bases and J lost 4; bases outside the gene matches: 5. This CDR3 has 14 amino acids. Germline CDR1 is SGHRS and CDR2 is YFSETQ. The CDR3 DNA sequence: TGCGCCAGCAGAAACCCGGGAGGCACCGGGGAGCTGTTTTTT. It translates to CASRNPGGTGELFF.